The 18 T cell receptor beta chains presented below share a single source sample, sequenced in a study of CD8 T cells in ankylosing spondylitis. Notes on the study in general: One TCR beta motif, made up of under ten highly homologous variants, appeared characteristic of ankylosing spondylitis blood.

TCRdb called the 5' RACE reads again in MiXCR, with one record for every CDR3 protein. The sample includes just under 550,000 distinct CDR3 sequences, about 13% seen only once; the top ten take 6.8%. These receptors' antigens are unknown. Sequencing input: blood, either unsorted or a sorted T cell fraction (not recorded which). These receptors all come from a male donor with ankylosing spondylitis.

This clonotype has more than one count but fewer than ten. The chain couples TRBV5-1 to TRBJ2-5, with D unclear. This CDR3 contains 16 residues. Trimming stripped 1 base from V and 1 base from J, with 14 bases between. Germline CDR1 and CDR2: SGHRS and YFSETQ. For the CDR3, the DNA is TGCGCCAGCAGCTTGAACAACCAGGACCGCCAAGAGACCCAGTACTTC. It specifies CASSLNNQDRQETQYF. Together with reference TRBV5-1 and TRBJ2-5, the CDR3 gives the full variable domain: KAGVTQTPRYLIKTRGQQVTLSCSPISGHRSVSWYQQTPGQGLQFLFEYFSETQRNKGNFPGRFSGRQFSNSRSEMNVSTLELGDSALYLCASSLNNQDRQETQYFGPGTRLLVL.

This clonotype was seen only a few times. J is TRBJ2-5 and V is TRBV5-1, with D perhaps matching TRBD1 or TRBD2 (5 bases each). Per germline, CDR1 SGHRS and CDR2 YFSETQ. Deletions cut 3 bases from V and 2 bases from J, with 14 bases between. CDR3 length: 15 amino acids. CDR3 in DNA: TGCGCCAGCAGCTCCCCGGGACGCAAGCAAGAGACCCAGTACTTC. Encoded protein: CASSSPGRKQETQYF.

This clonotype was seen repeatedly, ten times or more. This sequence joins TRBV15 and TRBJ1-5, with unresolved D. Trimming removed 0 bases from V and 5 bases from J, with 2 bases in between. Germline CDR1 is LNHNV and CDR2 is YYDKDF (reference sequence). This CDR3 spans 12 amino acids. In DNA form, the CDR3 reads TGTGCCACCAGCAGAGATGATCAGCCCCAGCATTTT. Translating gives CATSRDDQPQHF.

This clonotype was seen repeatedly, ten times or more. The CDR3 protein is CSARELQRGTDTQYF. In DNA form, the CDR3 reads TGCAGTGCTAGAGAACTTCAGAGGGGCACAGATACGCAGTATTTT. This chain connects TRBV20-1 to TRBJ2-3, with a weak D call TRBD2 (5 bases). This CDR3 has 15 amino acids. V was cut by 0 bases and J by 1 base, with 11 bases left in between. Germline CDR1 DFQATT, CDR2 SNEGSKA (reference sequence).

The chain recombines TRBV5-6 with TRBJ1-3, with D unresolved. Trimming left V 3 bases short and J 0 bases short, with 10 bases between. The CDR3 has 15 residues. Germline V gene lookup returns CDR1 SGHDT and CDR2 YYEEEE. The CDR3 here is CASSSAGSSGNTIYF. The CDR3 nucleotides are TGTGCCAGCAGCTCCGCCGGCAGCTCTGGAAACACCATATATTTT.

This clonotype was detected many times. The rearrangement links TRBV7-9 to TRBJ1-5, with 8 nucleotides matching TRBD1. V lost 5 bases to trimming and J lost 3 bases; unmatched junction nucleotides: 3. CDR1 SEHNR and CDR2 FQNEAQ come from the germline V gene (reference sequence). The CDR3 is 14 residues long. The CDR3 here is CASSPDRVNQPQHF. As DNA, the CDR3 is TGTGCCAGCAGCCCGGACAGGGTCAATCAGCCCCAGCATTTT.

CDR3 sequence (DNA): TGTGCCAGCTTAAGCTCCTATAATTCACCCCTCCACTTT. This sequence encodes CASLSSYNSPLHF. The chain couples TRBV6-1 to TRBJ1-6; D not certain. Germline values: CDR1 MNHNS, CDR2 SASEGT. V lost 8 bases and J 0 bases, leaving 5 bases between the germline ends. The CDR3 length is 13 residues.

This clonotype was found once. The chain couples TRBV20-1 to TRBJ2-7; 13 positions agree with TRBD2. This CDR3 has 19 amino acids. V was pared by 3 bases and J by 3 bases, with 17 bases of the junction left unmatched. Germline V gene data show CDR1 as DFQATT and CDR2 as SNEGSKA (reference sequence). The CDR3 sequence is CSARAPRLAGGQALYEQYF. The CDR3 nucleotides read TGCAGTGCTAGGGCCCCAAGACTAGCGGGAGGCCAAGCACTCTACGAGCAGTACTTC.

This clonotype was found a few times. The genes are TRBV20-1 and TRBJ2-1; maybe TRBD2 (5 bases). Per germline, CDR1 DFQATT and CDR2 SNEGSKA (reference sequence). Trimming took 6 bases from V and 0 from J, leaving 12 bases between them. The CDR3 runs 14 residues. The CDR3 protein is CSAHKAVSYNEQFF. The CDR3 DNA reads as TGCAGTGCGCACAAAGCGGTCTCCTACAATGAGCAGTTCTTC.

This clonotype appeared a few times. The chain is built from TRBV9 and TRBJ2-1, with 8 nucleotides matching TRBD1. The CDR3 loop spans 13 amino acids. Per germline, CDR1 SGDLS and CDR2 YYNGEE. V trimming: 3 bases; J trimming: 7 bases; junction bases outside the gene matches: 3. CDR3 sequence (DNA): TGTGCCAGCAGCGCCGGGACAGGTAATGAGCAGTTCTTC. This sequence encodes CASSAGTGNEQFF.

CDR3 sequence (DNA): TGCAGTGCCATAGCGGGAGTAGTTTCGGAGACCCAGTACTTC. Its protein is CSAIAGVVSETQYF. The rearrangement links TRBV20-1 to TRBJ2-5; 9 nucleotides line up with TRBD2. The CDR3 extends over 14 amino acids. Germline trimming cut 6 bases from V and 5 bases from J; bases unmatched to any gene: 10. Germline V lookup: CDR1 DFQATT, CDR2 SNEGSKA (reference sequence).

This clonotype was recorded a few times. The chain carries TRBV12-3 or TRBV12-4 and TRBJ2-3; 10 positions match TRBD2. After removal of 7 bases from V and 4 bases from J, the junction contained 11 bases not matched to a gene. The CDR3 runs 16 residues. The CDR3 nucleotides read TGTGCCAGCACCATGAGCCTAGCGGGGGTCTCAGATACGCAGTATTTT. It codes for CASTMSLAGVSDTQYF.

The V call is TRBV7-9, the J call TRBJ1-2, with 10 bases aligning to TRBD1. This CDR3 comprises 13 residues. The junction had 1 base not matched to a gene; V was cut back by 3 bases and J by 6 bases. Germline CDR1 SEHNR, CDR2 FQNEAQ (reference sequence). Here the CDR3 DNA reads TGTGCCAGCAGCTTGACAGGGGGCAATGGCTACACCTTC. Amino acid sequence: CASSLTGGNGYTF.

This chain uses TRBV19 with TRBJ1-6; D might be TRBD1 (5 bases). The CDR3 is 15 amino acids. Germline V CDR1 and CDR2: LNHDA, SQIVND (reference sequence). Trimming removed 3 bases at V and 7 bases at J, with 13 bases between. The CDR3 nucleotides are TGTGCCAGTAGTATGGTCCCAGGGACGAATTCACCCCTCCACTTT. It encodes CASSMVPGTNSPLHF.

The chain carries TRBV28 and TRBJ1-2, with D maybe TRBD1 (5 bases). Germline V gives CDR1 MDHEN, CDR2 SYDVKM. Trimming cost V 3 bases and J 8 bases, with 13 bases left between them. This CDR3 has 13 amino acids. The DNA for the CDR3 is TGTGCCAGCAGTTTGGGCAGGGAGAGAGGCTACACCTTC. Its protein product is CASSLGRERGYTF.

This clonotype was seen more than once but under ten times. The V and J genes are TRBV6-1 and TRBJ2-7; 11 bases are a match to TRBD2. The CDR3 length is 14 residues. The junction had 1 base not matched to a gene; V was cut back by 5 bases and J by 1 base. Germline values: CDR1 MNHNS, CDR2 SASEGT. The CDR3 DNA reads as TGTGCCAGCAGTCGGACTAGCGGGTCCTACGAGCAGTACGTC. It is translated as CASSRTSGSYEQYV.

The V and J genes are TRBV11-2 and TRBJ2-3; 8 positions match TRBD1. This CDR3 contains 16 residues. With V trimmed by 4 bases and J by 6 bases, 12 bases remained unmatched. Germline loops: CDR1 SGHAT, CDR2 FQNNGV. CDR3 bases: TGTGCCAGCAGCTCCGTGACAGGGGCGATGGTTGATACGCAGTATTTT. As protein: CASSSVTGAMVDTQYF.

This clonotype was seen more than once but under ten times. This rearrangement joins TRBV7-8 to TRBJ2-7, with D unclear. The CDR3 length is 14 residues. V was shortened by 4 bases and J by 6 bases, with 16 bases between the two germline ends. The germline CDR1 and CDR2 sequences are SGHVS and FQNEAQ. The CDR3 coding sequence is TGTGCCAGCAGCTCCAGGATTGTGGGCCGCGAGCAGTACGTC. The encoded protein is CASSSRIVGREQYV.